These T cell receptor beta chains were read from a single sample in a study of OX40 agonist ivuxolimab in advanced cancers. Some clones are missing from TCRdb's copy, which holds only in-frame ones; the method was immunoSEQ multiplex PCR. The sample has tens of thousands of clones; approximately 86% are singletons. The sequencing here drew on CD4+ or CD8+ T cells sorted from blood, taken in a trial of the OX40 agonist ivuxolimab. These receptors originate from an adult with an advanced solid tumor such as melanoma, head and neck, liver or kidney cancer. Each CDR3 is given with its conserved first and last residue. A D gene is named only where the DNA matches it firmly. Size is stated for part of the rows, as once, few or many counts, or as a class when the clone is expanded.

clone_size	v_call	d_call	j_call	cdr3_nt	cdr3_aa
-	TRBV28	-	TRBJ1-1	TGTGCCAGCAGGGTGGACCCGAACACTGAAGCTTTCTTT	CASRVDPNTEAFF
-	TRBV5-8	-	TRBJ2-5	TGTGCCAGCAGCTTGGCCCCGCAACAGACCCAGTACTTC	CASSLAPQQTQYF
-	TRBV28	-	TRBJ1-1	TGTGCCAGCACTACTTACACTGAAGCTTTCTTT	CASTTYTEAFF
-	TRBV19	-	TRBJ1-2	TGTGCCAGTAGTATAGGAGGGTTCGGCTACACCTTC	CASSIGGFGYTF
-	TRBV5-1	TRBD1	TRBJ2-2	TGCGCCAGCAGCTGGGACAGCCCGAACACCGGGGAGCTGTTTTTT	CASSWDSPNTGELFF
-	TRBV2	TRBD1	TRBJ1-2	TGTGCCAGCAGTGAAGCTCCGGGACAGGGTATGTTGTGGGCCTATGGCTACACCTTC	CASSEAPGQGMLWAYGYTF
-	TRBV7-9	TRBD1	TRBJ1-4	TGTGCCAGCAGCTTAACAGGGGGAAACGAAAAACTGTTTTTT	CASSLTGGNEKLFF
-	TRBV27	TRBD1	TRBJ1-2	TGTGCCAGCAGCCGGCCGGGACAGGGGAACTATGGCTACACCTTC	CASSRPGQGNYGYTF
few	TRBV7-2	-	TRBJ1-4	TGTGCCAGCAGGAAGGTGAATGCTAATGAAAAACTGTTTTTT	CASRKVNANEKLFF
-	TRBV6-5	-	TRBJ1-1	TGTGCCAGCACATTCGCAGCAGGAAACACTGAAGCTTTCTTT	CASTFAAGNTEAFF
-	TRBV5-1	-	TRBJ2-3	TGCGCCAGCAGCTTGGAACTTACAGATACGCAGTATTTT	CASSLELTDTQYF
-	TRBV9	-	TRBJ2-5	TGTGCCAGCAGCGTTACCCAAGGGAGGCCTATTGAAGAGACCCAGTACTTC	CASSVTQGRPIEETQYF
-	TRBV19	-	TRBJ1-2	TGTGCCAGTAGTATAAGCGCCGGGGCAGGCTATGGCTACACCTTC	CASSISAGAGYGYTF
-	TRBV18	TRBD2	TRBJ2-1	TGTGCCAGCTCACCTGGGACTAGCGGCTACAATGAGCAGTTCTTC	CASSPGTSGYNEQFF
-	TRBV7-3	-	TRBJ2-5	TGTGCCAGCAGCAGGGGGAGCCAAGAGACCCAGTACTTC	CASSRGSQETQYF
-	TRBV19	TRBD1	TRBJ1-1	TGTGCCAGTAGTCCCGACAGGGGCCCGGGTACTGAAGCTTTCTTT	CASSPDRGPGTEAFF
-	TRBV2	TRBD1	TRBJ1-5	TGTGCCAGCACCTTACAGGGGCGCAATCAGCCCCAGCATTTT	CASTLQGRNQPQHF
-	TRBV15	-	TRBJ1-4	TGTGCCACCAGCAGCACCAAGCTTAATGAAAAACTGTTTTTT	CATSSTKLNEKLFF
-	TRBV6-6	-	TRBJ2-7	TGTGCCAGCACCGACCCCCGGCAGAGGGCCTACGAGCAGTACTTC	CASTDPRQRAYEQYF
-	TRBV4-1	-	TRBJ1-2	TGCGCCAGCAGCCAAGCCCAGTTTAACTATGGCTACACCTTC	CASSQAQFNYGYTF
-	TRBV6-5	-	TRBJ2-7	TGTGCCAGCAGTTACTCGAGGGACACCTCCTACGAGCAGTACTTC	CASSYSRDTSYEQYF
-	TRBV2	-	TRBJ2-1	TGTGCCAGCAGTCGGGAGTACAATGAGCAGTTCTTC	CASSREYNEQFF
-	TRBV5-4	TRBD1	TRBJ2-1	TGTGCCAGCAGCTTGGGACAGGGAAAAAGGAATGAGCAGTTCTTC	CASSLGQGKRNEQFF
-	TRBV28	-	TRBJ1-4	TGTGCCAGCAGCATATATTCAATCAGGGTTGCAACTAATGAAAAACTGTTTTTT	CASSIYSIRVATNEKLFF
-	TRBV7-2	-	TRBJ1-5	TGTGCCAGCAGCTTTGGGGGGGAGGGTCAGCCCCAGCATTTT	CASSFGGEGQPQHF
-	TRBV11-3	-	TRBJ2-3	TGTGCCAGCAGCTTAGGCGGGGGCTTCACAGATACGCAGTATTTT	CASSLGGGFTDTQYF
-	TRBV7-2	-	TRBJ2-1	TGTGCCAGCAGTAAACCGGGATTTGAGCAGTTCTTC	CASSKPGFEQFF
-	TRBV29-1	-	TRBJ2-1	TGCAGCGTTGAAAGGCGGCAGGGAAACAATGAGCAGTTCTTC	CSVERRQGNNEQFF
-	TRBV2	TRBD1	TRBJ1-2	TGTGCCAGCAGTTCAGGGACAGGGGCCCTATCGTCTTATGGCTACACCTTC	CASSSGTGALSSYGYTF
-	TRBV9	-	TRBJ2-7	TGTGCCAGCAGCTCAGGACAGTTACCCTACGAGCAGTACTTC	CASSSGQLPYEQYF
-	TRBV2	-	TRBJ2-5	TGTGCCAGCAGTGATAGGGAGACCCAGTACTTC	CASSDRETQYF
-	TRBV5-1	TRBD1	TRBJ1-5	TGCGCCAGCAGCCCGGAGGGGGCAAGCAATCAGCCCCAGCATTTT	CASSPEGASNQPQHF
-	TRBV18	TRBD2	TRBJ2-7	TGTGCCAGCTCACCAGGGGTAGCGGGCGATTCCTACGAGCAGTACTTC	CASSPGVAGDSYEQYF
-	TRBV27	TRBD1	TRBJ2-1	TGTGCCAGCAGTTTGACAGGGACGTACTTGAATGAGCAGTTCTTC	CASSLTGTYLNEQFF
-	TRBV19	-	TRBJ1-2	TGTGCCAGTAGTATAGTAAGGGGGAACGGCTACACCTTC	CASSIVRGNGYTF
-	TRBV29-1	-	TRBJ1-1	TGCAGCGTTGGTCGAAGAGACACTGAAGCTTTCTTT	CSVGRRDTEAFF
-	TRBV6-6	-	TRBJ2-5	TGTGCCAGCAGTTACTTAAAAGAGACCCAGTACTTC	CASSYLKETQYF
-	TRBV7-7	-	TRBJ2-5	TGTGCCAGCAGCCTGGACTATAAAGAGACCCAGTACTTC	CASSLDYKETQYF
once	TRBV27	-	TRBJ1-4	TGTGCCAGCAGTCCCCTGGGGGGTAGCAATGAAAAACTGTTTTTT	CASSPLGGSNEKLFF
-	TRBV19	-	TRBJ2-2	TGTGCCAGTCCGAAGTCCACCGGGGAGCTGTTTTTT	CASPKSTGELFF